The clone carrying this T cell receptor beta chain showed up just a few times. This record comes from a study of CD8+ T cells in alopecia areata. The V segment lost 6 bases and the J segment 4 bases; nucleotides outside the gene matches: 6. The V gene's germline CDR1 is SQVTM and CDR2 ANQGSEA. The CDR3 loop spans 16 amino acids. Following extraction, RNA underwent reverse transcription to cDNA, which served as the sequencing template. The assay was immunoSEQ multiplex PCR, and TCRdb's table has in-frame clones only and misses some. Of more than 200,000 clones listed, roughly 69% are singletons. The TCR was taken from a human donor with alopecia areata. The chain recombines TRBV29-1 with TRBJ2-2; 15 nucleotides match TRBD2. The sample here was CD4+ T cells sorted from blood, taken at week 0. CDR3 loop: CSVGTSGGFGTGELFF. CDR3 nucleotide sequence: TGCAGCGTCGGGACTAGCGGGGGGTTCGGCACCGGGGAGCTGTTTTTT.